The 28 T cell receptor beta chains listed next were all sequenced from one sample in a study of blood T cell repertoires in COVID-19. Assay used: immunoSEQ multiplex PCR; TCRdb lists only in-frame clones, some missing. The table has more than 250,000 clones, roughly 90% seen once; the top ten hold roughly 20%. Specimen: PBMCs or T cells enriched from blood (not recorded which). Source of these receptors: a woman in her 30s who had recovered from COVID-19.

V usage is TRBV5-4 and J usage is TRBJ1-2; 9 bases are shared with TRBD1. Per germline, CDR1 SGHNT and CDR2 YYREEE (reference sequence). This CDR3 comprises 15 residues. V lost 0 bases to trimming and J lost 7 bases; unmatched junction nucleotides: 7. Here the CDR3 reads CASSLAGTGTFGYTF. Here the CDR3 DNA reads TGTGCCAGCAGCTTGGCTGGGACAGGGACGTTTGGCTACACCTTC.

The chain joins TRBV18 to TRBJ1-5; no firm D call. The germline V and J ends were trimmed by 6 bases and 6 bases, with 21 bases remaining between them. This CDR3 region has 16 residues. Per the germline V gene, CDR1 is KGHSH and CDR2 is LQKENI. CDR3 DNA sequence: TGTGCCAGCTCCAACCAATATTCGGGAAGCGGTCAGCCCCAGCATTTT. It encodes CASSNQYSGSGQPQHF.

Comments on this clone: Other DNA sequences of this sample code for an identical CDR3. The genes are TRBV19 and TRBJ1-1, with D maybe TRBD1 (6 bases). Between the trimmed V and J ends, which lost 4 bases and 4 bases, there was a span of 10 bases. Germline V CDR1 and CDR2: LNHDA, SQIVND (reference sequence). The CDR3 covers 13 residues. The CDR3 DNA reads TGTGCCAGTAGTACAGGGGTGGGCACTGAAGCTTTCTTT. Encoded protein: CASSTGVGTEAFF. Full variable domain (rest looked up from reference TRBV19 and TRBJ1-1): DGGITQSPKYLFRKEGQNVTLSCEQNLNHDAMYWYRQDPGQGLRLIYYSQIVNDFQKGDIAEGYSVSREKKESFPLTVTSAQKNPTAFYLCASSTGVGTEAFFGQGTRLTVV.

V and J are TRBV4-3 and TRBJ2-1; the match to TRBD2 covers 11 bases. CDR3 size: 16 residues. Germline CDR1 LGHNA, CDR2 YSLEER. J gave up 6 bases and V 4 bases, and 8 bases lay outside the gene matches. The CDR3 DNA sequence: TGCGCCAGCAGCCGGACGACTAGCGGGGTTTCCAATGAGCAGTTCTTC. This codes for CASSRTTSGVSNEQFF.

The sample holds one count of this clone. The chain employs TRBV11-2 and TRBJ2-1, with D possibly being TRBD1 (6 bases). The CDR3 has 18 residues. Trimming took 5 bases from V and 2 from J, leaving 22 bases between them. CDR1 is SGHAT and CDR2 is FQNNGV in the germline V gene. Here the CDR3 reads CASSGQGSRDKPYNEQFF. The CDR3 bases are TGTGCCAGCAGCGGCCAGGGGAGCCGGGACAAACCCTACAATGAGCAGTTCTTC.

The chain couples TRBV5-1 to TRBJ1-3, with 7 bases lining up with TRBD1. The CDR3 is 15 amino acids. Germline V gives CDR1 SGHRS, CDR2 YFSETQ. V gave up 4 bases and J gave up 0 bases; unmatched junction bases: 4. The CDR3 loop is CASSRTGSSGNTIYF. The CDR3 DNA reads TGCGCCAGCAGCAGGACAGGCTCCTCTGGAAACACCATATATTTT.

Here the CDR3 reads CASSHRSTSGNTIYF. The CDR3 region has the DNA TGTGCCAGTAGTCACAGGTCCACCTCTGGAAACACCATATATTTT. This chain uses TRBV19 with TRBJ1-3; D perhaps matches TRBD1 (5 bases). Trimming took 5 bases from V and 0 from J, leaving 11 bases between them. The CDR3 covers 15 residues. CDR1 LNHDA and CDR2 SQIVND come from the germline V gene (reference sequence). The full variable domain, completed using reference TRBV19 and TRBJ1-3, is DGGITQSPKYLFRKEGQNVTLSCEQNLNHDAMYWYRQDPGQGLRLIYYSQIVNDFQKGDIAEGYSVSREKKESFPLTVTSAQKNPTAFYLCASSHRSTSGNTIYFGEGSWLTVV.

J is TRBJ2-3 and V is TRBV2; D not certain. The CDR3 contains 11 residues. V was cut by 6 bases and J by 7 bases, with 8 bases left in between. Germline V CDR1 and CDR2: SNHLY, FYNNEI. In DNA form, the CDR3 reads TGTGCCAGCAGGGAGATAAATACGCAGTATTTT. Amino acid sequence: CASREINTQYF.

The count of this clone is one. This could be a read error, since a much larger clone is one nucleotide away. The chain carries TRBV9 and TRBJ2-1, with a tentative D call TRBD1 (6 bases). The V end was cut by 0 bases, the J end by 4 bases, with 11 bases between. Germline loops: CDR1 SGDLS, CDR2 YYNGEE. The CDR3 loop spans 15 amino acids. The CDR3 protein is CASSVGAGAYNEQFF. The CDR3 DNA is TGTGCCAGCAGCGTAGGGGCAGGGGCGTACAATGAGCAGTTCTTC.

The chain couples TRBV5-1 to TRBJ2-1, with TRBD2 matching 16 bases. Germline CDR1 and CDR2: SGHRS and YFSETQ. After removal of 4 bases from V and 0 bases from J, the junction contained 7 bases not matched to a gene. The CDR3 is 19 residues long. The CDR3 protein is CASSDPGLAGGSSYNEQFF. The CDR3 bases are TGCGCCAGCAGCGACCCGGGACTAGCGGGAGGGAGCTCCTACAATGAGCAGTTCTTC. The complete variable domain, with remaining parts taken from reference TRBV5-1 and TRBJ2-1, reads KAGVTQTPRYLIKTRGQQVTLSCSPISGHRSVSWYQQTPGQGLQFLFEYFSETQRNKGNFPGRFSGRQFSNSRSEMNVSTLELGDSALYLCASSDPGLAGGSSYNEQFFGPGTRLTVL.

The chain uses TRBV27 and TRBJ2-7; 11 bases line up with TRBD2. Unmatched junction bases numbered 8, after V lost 6 bases and J lost 4 bases. The CDR3 extends over 15 amino acids. The germline gives CDR1 MNHEY, CDR2 SMNVEV (reference sequence). As DNA, the CDR3 is TGTGCCAGCAGCCCCGAAGTAGCGGGGGGGTACGAGCAGTACTTC. It specifies CASSPEVAGGYEQYF.

This chain uses TRBV7-9 with TRBJ1-3; the D is unclear. CDR1 SEHNR and CDR2 FQNEAQ come from the germline V gene (reference sequence). The CDR3 sequence is 15 residues long. Trimming stripped 2 bases from V and 0 bases from J, with 8 bases between. The CDR3 is CASSLPGYSGNTIYF. In DNA form, the CDR3 reads TGTGCCAGCAGCTTACCGGGGTACTCTGGAAACACCATATATTTT.

This clone was found a few times. The chain is built from TRBV11-2 and TRBJ1-3; TRBD1 might be the D (6 bases). This CDR3 is 15 amino acids long. In germline, CDR1 is SGHAT, CDR2 FQNNGV. Trimming shortened V by 1 base and J by 2 bases, and 9 bases separated the two germline ends. CDR3 coding DNA: TGTGCCAGCAGCTTAGTACCAGGGGCTGGAAACACCATATATTTT. This encodes CASSLVPGAGNTIYF.

This chain uses TRBV2 with TRBJ1-3; 10 nucleotides align to TRBD1. V shed 1 base and J 4 bases; nucleotides not matched to a gene: 1. In germline, CDR1 is SNHLY, CDR2 FYNNEI. The CDR3 is made up of 15 amino acids. The CDR3 nucleotides are TGTGCCAGCAGTGAAGTGGGACAGGGGGGAAACACCATATATTTT. Residues: CASSEVGQGGNTIYF.

V gene TRBV2 combines with J gene TRBJ2-7; D is uncertain. The CDR3 totals 15 residues. Trimming cost V 1 base and J 3 bases, with 13 bases left between them. CDR1 SNHLY and CDR2 FYNNEI come from the germline V gene. The CDR3 is CASSEVFQANYEQYF. CDR3 nucleotide sequence: TGTGCCAGCAGTGAAGTTTTTCAGGCCAACTACGAGCAGTACTTC.

The V call is TRBV7-9, the J call TRBJ2-5; 14 nucleotides match TRBD2. Germline V gene data show CDR1 as SEHNR and CDR2 as FQNEAQ (reference sequence). The CDR3 sequence is 16 residues long. V dropped 5 bases and J dropped 7; count of bases not matched to a gene: 9. The CDR3 coding sequence is TGTGCCAGCAGCCTAGGGACTAGCGGGGGACTAGGGACCCAGTACTTC. It specifies CASSLGTSGGLGTQYF.

The J gene is TRBJ1-2, the V gene TRBV28, with D perhaps TRBD1 (5 bases). CDR1 is MDHEN, CDR2 SYDVKM, per germline. V dropped 4 bases and J dropped 5 bases, with 17 bases sitting between them. This CDR3 is 15 amino acids long. CDR3 in amino acids: CASSSGGEDPYGYTF. CDR3 nucleotides: TGTGCCAGCAGTTCCGGAGGGGAAGACCCATATGGCTACACCTTC.

A single count supports this clone. The CDR3 spells CASSASGQYYGYTF. DNA of the CDR3: TGCGCCAGCAGTGCCTCCGGACAGTACTATGGCTACACCTTC. The V and J genes are TRBV10-2 and TRBJ1-2; tentative D call: TRBD1 (6 bases). The germline V gene has CDR1 WSHSY and CDR2 SAAADI. The V gene lost 4 bases and the J gene lost 3 bases, with 12 bases spanning the gap. This CDR3 region has 14 residues.

The chain combines TRBV3-1 (or the pseudogene TRBV3-2) with TRBJ1-4, with 7 bases aligning to TRBD1. Looked up from germline, CDR1 is LGHDT and CDR2 is YNNKEL (reference sequence). The CDR3 contains 12 residues. Germline trimming cut 1 base from V and 15 bases from J; bases unmatched to any gene: 5. The CDR3 reads CASSQAGRGMFF. In nucleotides, the CDR3 is TGTGCCAGCAGCCAAGCTGGCAGGGGGATGTTTTTT.

This clone was seen only once. This rearrangement joins TRBV5-1 to TRBJ2-5; TRBD1 aligns across 10 bases. The V gene end was trimmed by 4 bases and the J gene end by 4 bases; junction bases not matched to a gene: 4. CDR1 is SGHRS, CDR2 YFSETQ, per germline. The CDR3 totals 14 residues. CDR3 loop: CASSAGQGLETQYF. The CDR3 DNA reads TGCGCCAGCAGCGCGGGACAGGGGTTAGAGACCCAGTACTTC.

J is TRBJ2-1 and V is TRBV5-6; 9 bases line up with TRBD2. Germline loops: CDR1 SGHDT, CDR2 YYEEEE. Unmatched junction bases numbered 7, after V lost 0 bases and J lost 6 bases. The CDR3 extends over 16 amino acids. The CDR3 nucleotides read TGTGCCAGCAGCTTGGGTCTAGCGGGATATTTCAATGAGCAGTTCTTC. Translating it yields CASSLGLAGYFNEQFF. Variable domain in full (rest from reference TRBV5-6 and TRBJ2-1): DAGVTQSPTHLIKTRGQQVTLRCSPKSGHDTVSWYQQALGQGPQFIFQYYEEEERQRGNFPDRFSGHQFPNYSSELNVNALLLGDSALYLCASSLGLAGYFNEQFFGPGTRLTVL.

CDR3: CASKGGALEQFF. CDR3 DNA sequence: TGTGCCAGCAAGGGGGGGGCGCTTGAGCAGTTCTTC. This chain uses TRBV27 with TRBJ2-1, with D possibly matching TRBD2 (7 bases). The germline V gene encodes CDR1 MNHEY and CDR2 SMNVEV (reference sequence). V shed 7 bases and J shed 9 bases, with 13 bases lying between them. The CDR3 has 12 amino acids.

The V call is TRBV19, the J call TRBJ2-1; 8 bases line up with TRBD2. This CDR3 contains 15 residues. Trimming removed 7 bases from V and 9 bases from J; junction bases left unmatched: 14. The germline V gene has CDR1 LNHDA and CDR2 SQIVND (reference sequence). The CDR3 is CASILSGSGWGEQFF. CDR3 in DNA: TGTGCCAGTATCTTGAGCGGGAGTGGCTGGGGTGAGCAGTTCTTC.

The chain employs TRBV2 and TRBJ2-7; 7 positions agree with TRBD1. Trimming took 6 bases from V and 0 from J; bases not matched to a gene: 5. Germline CDR1 and CDR2: SNHLY and FYNNEI. CDR3 length: 14 amino acids. The CDR3 nucleotides are TGTGCCAGCAGGGTGACAGGGTACTCCTACGAGCAGTACTTC. It encodes CASRVTGYSYEQYF.

This rearrangement joins TRBV12-3 or TRBV12-4 to TRBJ1-4; D is unclear. Trimming removed 6 bases from V and 6 bases from J, with 8 bases in between. The CDR3 contains 12 residues. The CDR3 sequence: CASSPSDEKLFF. The CDR3 region has the DNA TGTGCCAGCAGCCCGTCGGATGAAAAACTGTTTTTT.

The chain couples TRBV2 to TRBJ2-7, with 7 bases that match TRBD1. V shed 10 bases, J shed 6 bases, and the junction held 12 bases outside the gene matches. This CDR3 has 13 residues. Germline loops: CDR1 SNHLY, CDR2 FYNNEI. This CDR3 reads CANSRDSPPEQYF. CDR3 nucleotides: TGTGCCAACAGCAGGGACAGTCCGCCCGAGCAGTACTTC.

The chain couples TRBV7-2 to TRBJ2-5; D not resolved. The CDR3 spans 13 residues. Germline V gene data show CDR1 as SGHTA and CDR2 as FQGNSA. V was pared by 6 bases and J by 2 bases, with 10 bases between. For the CDR3, the DNA is TGTGCCAGCAGGCGCGAACCTCAAGAGACCCAGTACTTC. It codes for CASRREPQETQYF.

The chain recombines TRBV7-5 with TRBJ1-6; TRBD1 is the table's D call and was not checked against the DNA. TRBV7-5 is a pseudogene segment. The CDR3 is 17 residues long. In DNA, the CDR3 is TGTGCCAGAAGCCGCCCCCCATACAGAGCCCTGTCTTCACCCCTCCACTTT. The encoded protein is CARSRPPYRALSSPLHF.